This TCR beta chain was captured in a study of cytomegalovirus exposure and HLA in healthy donors. General study findings and limits: A link between a missense DCLRE1C variant and TCR beta V- and J-gene trimming emerged from a later analysis. Later on, an analysis showed TCR association rates differing by HLA locus, with DRB1 the most and HLA-C the fewest.

The PCR used 60 Vbeta and 13 Jbeta primers. Using immunoSEQ multiplex PCR, the repertoire was profiled, and TCRdb retains in-frame clones only, with some absent. Here the sample spans 80,000 to 100,000 clones, around 81% being singletons. CDR1 LNHDA and CDR2 SQIVND come from the germline V gene (reference sequence). There are 15 residues in the CDR3. V gave up 3 bases and J gave up 4 bases, with 15 bases separating them. Turning to this clone: The antigen remains unidentified.

The chain links TRBV19 to TRBJ1-2, with a weak D call TRBD1 (5 bases). This clonotype was obtained from a man aged 35 to 55 in good health and CMV-seropositive. Sequencing was done on a sample of PBMCs. This CDR3 reads CASSIEDNRFYGYTF. CDR3 in DNA: TGTGCCAGTAGTATCGAGGACAACCGATTCTATGGCTACACCTTC.